A single sample is the source of the 32 T cell receptor beta chains below, sequenced in a study of blood T cell repertoires in COVID-19. This table comes from immunoSEQ multiplex PCR, and its TCRdb copy is limited to in-frame clones, with some not included. The table lists tens of thousands of clones, about nine tenths of them singletons, with 5% to 8% in the top ten. The material sequenced was peripheral blood. All receptors derive from a woman aged 50 to 60 with acute or convalescent COVID-19.

The chain is built from TRBV11-2 and TRBJ2-1, with 10 bases lining up with TRBD2. The J segment lost 5 bases and the V segment lost 7 bases, leaving 11 bases of the junction unmatched. This CDR3 is 16 amino acids long. Germline assignment: CDR1 SGHAT and CDR2 FQNNGV. CDR3 sequence: CASKRSSGGADNEQFF. CDR3 nucleotides: TGTGCCAGCAAGCGATCGAGCGGGGGGGCCGACAATGAGCAGTTCTTC. Supplemented by reference TRBV11-2 and TRBJ2-1, the full variable domain reads EAGVAQSPRYKIIEKRQSVAFWCNPISGHATLYWYQQILGQGPKLLIQFQNNGVVDDSQLPKDRFSAERLKGVDSTLKIQPAKLEDSAVYLCASKRSSGGADNEQFFGPGTRLTVL.

This chain connects TRBV29-1 to TRBJ1-1; a weak D match, TRBD1 (6 bases). CDR3 size: 15 residues. CDR1 and CDR2 from the germline V gene are SQVTM and ANQGSEA. With 7 bases removed from V and 0 bases from J, the gap between germline ends came to 18 bases. The CDR3: CSANPGQGMNTEAFF. DNA for the CDR3: TGCAGCGCTAACCCGGGGCAGGGGATGAACACTGAAGCTTTCTTT. Combining the CDR3 with reference TRBV29-1 and TRBJ1-1 gives the whole variable domain SAVISQKPSRDICQRGTSLTIQCQVDSQVTMMFWYRQQPGQSLTLIATANQGSEATYESGFVIDKFPISRPNLTFSTLTVSNMSPEDSSIYLCSANPGQGMNTEAFFGQGTRLTVV.

The chain joins TRBV4-2 to TRBJ2-1, with TRBD2 matching 11 bases. Germline lookup yields CDR1 LGHNA and CDR2 YNFKEQ. The CDR3 length is 18 residues. V shed 0 bases, J shed 5 bases, and the junction held 9 bases outside the gene matches. The CDR3 loop is CASSQDLRLAGTDNEQFF. DNA of the CDR3: TGTGCCAGCAGCCAAGATCTTCGACTAGCGGGGACTGACAATGAGCAGTTCTTC.

The chain uses TRBV5-1 and TRBJ1-3; 8 bases match TRBD1. CDR1 and CDR2 from the germline V gene are SGHRS and YFSETQ. Losses at the gene ends were 4 bases for V and 4 bases for J; bases not matched to a gene: 4. The CDR3 is 14 residues long. DNA for the CDR3: TGCGCCAGCAGCCCGGACAGGGAAGGAAACACCATATATTTT. Translation: CASSPDREGNTIYF.

The V call is TRBV19, the J call TRBJ2-1; D not resolved. Germline CDR1 is LNHDA and CDR2 is SQIVND (reference sequence). The CDR3 runs 15 residues. Trimming shortened V by 1 base and J by 2 bases, and 9 bases separated the two germline ends. The CDR3 sequence: CASSIGAHPYNEQFF. The CDR3 nucleotides are TGTGCCAGTAGTATAGGAGCCCACCCCTACAATGAGCAGTTCTTC.

CDR3 nucleotides: TGCGCCAGCAGCCCTAAACGGGACAGTTACAATGAGCAGTTCTTC. It codes for CASSPKRDSYNEQFF. The V gene is TRBV4-1, the J gene TRBJ2-1; 7 nucleotides agree with TRBD1. The germline V gene encodes CDR1 MGHRA and CDR2 YSYEKL. V dropped 4 bases and J dropped 4; count of bases not matched to a gene: 7. The CDR3 is 15 amino acids.

The J gene is TRBJ1-1, the V gene TRBV25-1; perhaps TRBD1 as D (5 bases). Germline V CDR1 and CDR2: MGHDK, SYGVNS. The CDR3 length is 16 residues. V was cut by 6 bases and J by 0 bases, with 17 bases left in between. The chain's CDR3 is CASSSLSGDLNTEAFF. The CDR3 DNA sequence: TGTGCCAGCAGCTCGCTTTCGGGGGATCTGAACACTGAAGCTTTCTTT.

This rearrangement joins TRBV19 to TRBJ2-2; D call uncertain. Germline loops: CDR1 LNHDA, CDR2 SQIVND (reference sequence). The CDR3 has 15 residues. V lost 0 bases and J 1 base, leaving 6 bases between the germline ends. For the CDR3, the DNA is TGTGCCAGTAGTATAGAAGCAGGGAACACCGGGGAGCTGTTTTTT. This sequence encodes CASSIEAGNTGELFF.

This chain joins TRBV14 and TRBJ2-3; D not certain. This CDR3 spans 13 amino acids. Germline CDR1 SGHDN, CDR2 FVKESK. V was trimmed by 1 base and J by 5 bases, leaving 7 bases between them. DNA for the CDR3: TGTGCCAGCAGCCAAGGAACGAGAGATACGCAGTATTTT. Amino acids: CASSQGTRDTQYF.

This chain uses TRBV10-3 with TRBJ2-3; 14 bases are shared with TRBD2. J was trimmed by 4 bases and V by 5 bases; bases with no gene match: 2. The CDR3 length is 15 residues. The germline V gene encodes CDR1 ENHRY and CDR2 SYGVKD. The CDR3 DNA reads as TGTGCCATCAGTCCGACTAGCGGGGGGGCAGATACGCAGTATTTT. The encoded protein is CAISPTSGGADTQYF.

This clone was seen a single time. This chain connects TRBV7-8 to TRBJ2-2; TRBD1 aligns across 8 bases. With 2 bases clipped from V and 4 bases from J, the junction kept 3 bases outside the gene matches. This CDR3 has 15 amino acids. The germline gives CDR1 SGHVS, CDR2 FQNEAQ. CDR3 protein: CASSLQGAGTGELFF. The CDR3 DNA follows: TGTGCCAGCAGCTTACAGGGGGCTGGCACCGGGGAGCTGTTTTTT.

The rearrangement joins TRBV7-8 to TRBJ1-5; TRBD1 agrees at 10 bases. The CDR3 totals 15 residues. Germline CDR1 and CDR2: SGHVS and FQNEAQ. V shed 1 base and J 9 bases; nucleotides not matched to a gene: 6. CDR3 region: CASSLVGTGETPQHF. CDR3 nucleotide sequence: TGTGCCAGCAGCTTAGTCGGGACAGGGGAGACGCCCCAGCATTTT.

The CDR3 reads CASSPGQGIATDTQYF. In nucleotides, the CDR3 is TGCGCCAGCAGCCCGGGACAGGGGATTGCCACAGATACGCAGTATTTT. J is TRBJ2-3 and V is TRBV5-1; 10 bases map to TRBD1. Germline loops: CDR1 SGHRS, CDR2 YFSETQ. CDR3 size: 16 residues. Trimming at V came to 4 bases and at J to 2 bases, leaving 7 bases not matched to a gene.

The gene calls are TRBV3-1 (or the pseudogene TRBV3-2) and TRBJ2-1; D is undetermined. The CDR3 length is 13 residues. V was shortened by 2 bases and J by 5 bases, with 7 bases between the two germline ends. Germline V gene data show CDR1 as LGHDT and CDR2 as YNNKEL (reference sequence). CDR3 amino acids: CASSQKRDNEQFF. CDR3 DNA sequence: TGTGCCAGCAGCCAAAAGCGAGACAATGAGCAGTTCTTC.

V and J are TRBV4-1 and TRBJ1-2, with a tentative D call TRBD1 (6 bases). Germline-derived CDR1 and CDR2 are MGHRA and YSYEKL. Trimming removed 1 base at V and 0 bases at J, with 12 bases between. The CDR3 runs to 16 residues. CDR3 nucleotide sequence: TGCGCCAGCAGCCAAGGGACAGAGAAGGCTAACTATGGCTACACCTTC. This codes for CASSQGTEKANYGYTF.

The rearrangement joins TRBV7-2 to TRBJ1-6; D may be TRBD1 (5 bases). Germline V lookup: CDR1 SGHTA, CDR2 FQGNSA. The CDR3 sequence is 16 residues long. V lost 2 bases and J 6 bases, leaving 14 bases between the germline ends. In nucleotides, the CDR3 is TGTGCCAGCAGCTTATCTCCCGGGACTGGTAATTCACCCCTCCACTTT. Encoded protein: CASSLSPGTGNSPLHF.

This chain links TRBV5-4 with TRBJ1-1; D is unclear. Trimming took 2 bases from V and 1 from J, leaving 6 bases between them. In germline, CDR1 is SGHNT, CDR2 YYREEE (reference sequence). The CDR3 contains 13 residues. For the CDR3, the DNA is TGTGCCAGCAGCTTTTCAGGGAACACTGAAGCTTTCTTT. It yields the protein CASSFSGNTEAFF. The full variable domain, its missing parts supplied by reference TRBV5-4 and TRBJ1-1, is ETGVTQSPTHLIKTRGQQVTLRCSSQSGHNTVSWYQQALGQGPQFIFQYYREEENGRGNFPPRFSGLQFPNYSSELNVNALELDDSALYLCASSFSGNTEAFFGQGTRLTVV.

This clone was detected once. The rearrangement links TRBV6-6 to TRBJ1-1; D gene unclear. V was trimmed by 6 bases and J by 5 bases, leaving 13 bases between them. CDR1 MNHNY and CDR2 SVGAGI come from the germline V gene (reference sequence). The CDR3 runs 13 residues. In DNA form, the CDR3 reads TGTGCCAGCAGCGCACAATCGGGTACTGAAGCTTTCTTT. It codes for CASSAQSGTEAFF.

This sequence joins TRBV30 and TRBJ1-1, with 8 positions matching TRBD1. V lost 3 bases, J lost 4 bases, and 16 bases stayed unmatched. Germline V CDR1 and CDR2: GTSNPN, SVGIG (reference sequence). The CDR3 length is 17 residues. The CDR3 spells CAWSYPGAQGVSTEAFF. For the CDR3, the DNA is TGTGCCTGGAGCTACCCGGGGGCACAGGGGGTGAGCACTGAAGCTTTCTTT. Full variable domain (outside the CDR3, taken from reference TRBV30 and TRBJ1-1): SQTIHQWPATLVQPVGSPLSLECTVEGTSNPNLYWYRQAAGRGLQLLFYSVGIGQISSEVPQNLSASRPQDRQFILSSKKLLLSDSGFYLCAWSYPGAQGVSTEAFFGQGTRLTVV.

The chain couples TRBV7-9 to TRBJ1-1, with TRBD1 as a possible D gene (6 bases). The CDR3 runs to 15 residues. Germline CDR1 is SEHNR and CDR2 is FQNEAQ (reference sequence). Trimming pared 6 bases from V and 11 bases from J, leaving 25 bases between. The CDR3 reads CASSGAGTTVAGAFF. The CDR3 nucleotides are TGTGCCAGCAGTGGCGCCGGGACAACCGTCGCTGGGGCTTTCTTT.

Here the CDR3 DNA reads TGTGCCAGTAGTACAGGCTACAGGGGGGTGGCAGATACGCAGTATTTT. Translated: CASSTGYRGVADTQYF. The rearrangement uses TRBV19 and TRBJ2-3, with 8 positions matching TRBD1. Germline V gene data show CDR1 as LNHDA and CDR2 as SQIVND (reference sequence). The CDR3 contains 16 residues. The ends lost 4 bases at V and 4 bases at J; junction bases unmatched: 10.

The chain carries TRBV6-6 and TRBJ1-6, with D possibly being TRBD1 (5 bases). The germline V gene encodes CDR1 MNHNY and CDR2 SVGAGI (reference sequence). V was pared by 0 bases and J by 2 bases, with 8 bases between. The CDR3 has 16 residues. In DNA form, the CDR3 reads TGTGCCAGCAGTTACTCGCCAGGGACCTATAATTCACCCCTCCACTTT. The encoded protein is CASSYSPGTYNSPLHF.

The chain uses TRBV4-2 and TRBJ1-4, with 9 bases matching TRBD1. V gave up 2 bases and J gave up 8 bases; unmatched junction bases: 6. CDR3 length: 15 amino acids. Germline lookup yields CDR1 LGHNA and CDR2 YNFKEQ. The CDR3 nucleotides read TGTGCCAGCAGCCAAAGGACAGGGGAGGCGGAAAAACTGTTTTTT. Translating gives CASSQRTGEAEKLFF.

The rearrangement joins TRBV5-6 to TRBJ2-7; 9 bases match TRBD1. The CDR3 runs to 16 residues. Germline CDR1 reads SGHDT; CDR2 reads YYEEEE. The V segment lost 1 base and the J segment 2 bases; nucleotides outside the gene matches: 7. CDR3 amino acids: CASSLFFGDRAYEQYF. CDR3 sequence (DNA): TGTGCCAGCAGCTTGTTTTTTGGGGACAGGGCCTACGAGCAGTACTTC.

The chain uses TRBV11-2 and TRBJ2-1; 9 bases are a match to TRBD2. Per the germline V gene, CDR1 is SGHAT and CDR2 is FQNNGV. Trimming took 7 bases from V and 8 from J; bases not matched to a gene: 9. This CDR3 contains 14 residues. The CDR3 DNA sequence: TGTGCCAGCAACGGGGCGGGAGGGCAGGATGAGCAGTTCTTC. Its protein product is CASNGAGGQDEQFF.

The chain employs TRBV10-3 and TRBJ1-2, with D possibly TRBD1 on 5 matching bases. V dropped 4 bases and J dropped 1 base, with 7 bases sitting between them. The V gene's germline CDR1 is ENHRY and CDR2 SYGVKD. CDR3 length: 13 residues. The CDR3 DNA reads as TGTGCCATCAGTGCAGACAGTAACTATGGCTACACCTTC. This translates into CAISADSNYGYTF.

This sequence joins TRBV28 and TRBJ1-1, with D possibly matching TRBD1 (6 bases). This CDR3 comprises 13 residues. V gave up 6 bases and J gave up 1 base, with 9 bases separating them. Germline-derived CDR1 and CDR2 are MDHEN and SYDVKM. The CDR3 coding sequence is TGTGCCAGCAGATCAGGGGCGAACACTGAAGCTTTCTTT. This codes for CASRSGANTEAFF. The variable domain in full, with the rest retrieved from reference TRBV28 and TRBJ1-1, is DVKVTQSSRYLVKRTGEKVFLECVQDMDHENMFWYRQDPGLGLRLIYFSYDVKMKEKGDIPEGYSVSREKKERFSLILESASTNQTSMYLCASRSGANTEAFFGQGTRLTVV.

As DNA, the CDR3 is TGTGCCAGCAGCTCGGGTGACACCGGGGAGCTGTTTTTT. This codes for CASSSGDTGELFF. This chain joins TRBV11-2 and TRBJ2-2; D not certain. The V end lost 4 bases, the J end lost 3 bases, and 6 bases lay between the germline ends. The CDR3 is 13 amino acids. The germline V gene has CDR1 SGHAT and CDR2 FQNNGV.

The genes are TRBV5-1 and TRBJ1-2; D is possibly TRBD1 (6 bases). The V end lost 4 bases, the J end lost 4 bases, and 20 bases lay between the germline ends. The CDR3 has 16 residues. Germline loops: CDR1 SGHRS, CDR2 YFSETQ. DNA of the CDR3: TGCGCCAGCAGCCCAGAAGGCTCGGGGGGCTTCTATGGCTACACCTTC. Its translation: CASSPEGSGGFYGYTF. Filled out from reference TRBV5-1 and TRBJ1-2, the complete variable domain reads KAGVTQTPRYLIKTRGQQVTLSCSPISGHRSVSWYQQTPGQGLQFLFEYFSETQRNKGNFPGRFSGRQFSNSRSEMNVSTLELGDSALYLCASSPEGSGGFYGYTFGSGTRLTVV.

V and J are TRBV4-2 and TRBJ2-3; 9 bases are a match to TRBD2. The CDR3 spans 15 residues. V dropped 3 bases and J dropped 4; count of bases not matched to a gene: 5. Per germline, CDR1 LGHNA and CDR2 YNFKEQ. CDR3 residues: CASSQIAGDPDTQYF. CDR3 nucleotide sequence: TGTGCCAGCAGCCAGATAGCGGGAGATCCAGATACGCAGTATTTT.

The gene calls are TRBV28 and TRBJ2-7, with 7 bases lining up with TRBD2. Germline V CDR1 and CDR2: MDHEN, SYDVKM. The CDR3 has 15 residues. V lost 3 bases and J lost 1; bases outside the gene matches: 6. The chain's CDR3 is CASSFLASGSYEQYF. In DNA form, the CDR3 reads TGTGCCAGCAGTTTCCTGGCTAGCGGTTCCTACGAGCAGTACTTC.

The rearrangement uses TRBV9 and TRBJ2-1; TRBD1 matches 8 bases. The CDR3 length is 15 residues. Looked up from germline, CDR1 is SGDLS and CDR2 is YYNGEE. Trimming removed 0 bases from V and 5 bases from J; junction bases left unmatched: 4. The CDR3 protein is CASSVEQGVNNEQFF. CDR3 in DNA: TGTGCCAGCAGCGTAGAACAGGGGGTCAACAATGAGCAGTTCTTC.